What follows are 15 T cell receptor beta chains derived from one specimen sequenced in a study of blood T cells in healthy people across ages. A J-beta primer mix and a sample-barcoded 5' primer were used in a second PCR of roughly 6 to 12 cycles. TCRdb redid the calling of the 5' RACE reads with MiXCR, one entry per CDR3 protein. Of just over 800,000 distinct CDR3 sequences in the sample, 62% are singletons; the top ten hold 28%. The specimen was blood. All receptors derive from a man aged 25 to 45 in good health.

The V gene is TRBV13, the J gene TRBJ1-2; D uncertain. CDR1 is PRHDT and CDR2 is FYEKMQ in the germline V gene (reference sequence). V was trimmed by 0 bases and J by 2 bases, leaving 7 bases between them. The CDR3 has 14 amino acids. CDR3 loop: CASSLGRVNYGYTF. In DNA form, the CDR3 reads TGTGCCAGCAGCTTAGGCCGGGTAAACTATGGCTACACCTTC.

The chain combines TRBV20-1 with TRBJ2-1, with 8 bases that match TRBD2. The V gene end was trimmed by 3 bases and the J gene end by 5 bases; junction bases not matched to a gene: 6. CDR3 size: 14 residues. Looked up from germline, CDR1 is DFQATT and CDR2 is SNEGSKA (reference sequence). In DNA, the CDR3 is TGCAGTGCTAGCCCCGGGGGGGCCCACAATGAGCAGTTCTTC. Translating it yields CSASPGGAHNEQFF.

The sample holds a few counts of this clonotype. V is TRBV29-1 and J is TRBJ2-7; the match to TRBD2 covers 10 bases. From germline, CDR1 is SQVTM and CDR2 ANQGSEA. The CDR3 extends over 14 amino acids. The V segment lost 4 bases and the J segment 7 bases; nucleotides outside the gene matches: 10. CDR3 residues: CSVVKRGGLEEQYF. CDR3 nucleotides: TGCAGCGTTGTCAAGCGGGGGGGCTTAGAAGAGCAGTACTTC.

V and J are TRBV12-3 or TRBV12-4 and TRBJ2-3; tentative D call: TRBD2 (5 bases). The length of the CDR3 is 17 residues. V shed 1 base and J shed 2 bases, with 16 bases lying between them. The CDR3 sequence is CASSLGGGGGNTDTQYF. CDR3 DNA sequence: TGTGCCAGCAGTTTAGGAGGAGGTGGCGGAAACACAGATACGCAGTATTTT.

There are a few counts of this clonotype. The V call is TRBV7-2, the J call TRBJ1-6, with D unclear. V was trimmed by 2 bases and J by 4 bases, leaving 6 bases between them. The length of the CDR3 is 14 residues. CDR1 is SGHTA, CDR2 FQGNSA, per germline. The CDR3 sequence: CASSLLDYNSPLHF. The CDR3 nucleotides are TGTGCCAGCAGCTTATTAGATTATAATTCACCCCTCCACTTT.

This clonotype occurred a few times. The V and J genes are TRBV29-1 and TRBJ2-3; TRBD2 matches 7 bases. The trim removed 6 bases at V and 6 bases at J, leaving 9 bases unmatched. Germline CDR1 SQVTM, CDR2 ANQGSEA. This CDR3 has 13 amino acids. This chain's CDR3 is CSVERTRFDTQYF. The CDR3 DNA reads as TGCAGCGTCGAAAGGACTAGATTCGATACGCAGTATTTT.

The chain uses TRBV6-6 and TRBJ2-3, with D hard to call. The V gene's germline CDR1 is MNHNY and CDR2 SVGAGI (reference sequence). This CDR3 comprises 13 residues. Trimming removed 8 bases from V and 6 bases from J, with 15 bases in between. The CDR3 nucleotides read TGTGCCAGCCGCCTTCTCACTTCTGATACGCAGTATTTT. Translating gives CASRLLTSDTQYF.

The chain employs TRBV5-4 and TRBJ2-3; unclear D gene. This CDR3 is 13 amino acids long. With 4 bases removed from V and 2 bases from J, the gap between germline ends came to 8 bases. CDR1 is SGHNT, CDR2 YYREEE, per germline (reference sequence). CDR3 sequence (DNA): TGTGCCAGCAGCGGGGATCCCACAGATACGCAGTATTTT. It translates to CASSGDPTDTQYF.

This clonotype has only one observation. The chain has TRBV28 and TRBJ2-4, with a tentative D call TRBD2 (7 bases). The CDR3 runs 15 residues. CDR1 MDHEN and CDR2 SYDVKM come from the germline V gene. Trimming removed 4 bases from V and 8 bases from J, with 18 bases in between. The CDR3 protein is CASSSQGRESYIQYF. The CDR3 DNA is TGTGCCAGCAGTTCCCAGGGGAGGGAGTCCTACATTCAGTACTTC.

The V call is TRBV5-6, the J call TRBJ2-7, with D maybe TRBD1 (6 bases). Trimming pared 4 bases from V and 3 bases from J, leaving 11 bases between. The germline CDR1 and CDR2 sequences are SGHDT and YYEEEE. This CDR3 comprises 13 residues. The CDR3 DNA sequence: TGTGCCAGCAGCAGGGGGATCCTCTACGAGCAGTACTTC. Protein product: CASSRGILYEQYF.

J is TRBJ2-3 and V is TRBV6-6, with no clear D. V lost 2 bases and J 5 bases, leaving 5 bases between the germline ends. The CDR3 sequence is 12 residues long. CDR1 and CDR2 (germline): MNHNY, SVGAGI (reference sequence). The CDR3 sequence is CASSYEGDTQYF. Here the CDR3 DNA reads TGTGCCAGCAGTTACGAAGGAGATACGCAGTATTTT.

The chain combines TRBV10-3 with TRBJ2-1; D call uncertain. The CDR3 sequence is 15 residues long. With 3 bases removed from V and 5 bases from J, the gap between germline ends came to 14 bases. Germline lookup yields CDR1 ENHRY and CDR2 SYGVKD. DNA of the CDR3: TGTGCCATCAGTGACGGAGCAGCCTATGACAATGAGCAGTTCTTC. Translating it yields CAISDGAAYDNEQFF.

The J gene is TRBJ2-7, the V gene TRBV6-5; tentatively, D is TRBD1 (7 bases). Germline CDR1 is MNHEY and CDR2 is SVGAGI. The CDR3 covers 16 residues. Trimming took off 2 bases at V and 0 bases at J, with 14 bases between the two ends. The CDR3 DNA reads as TGTGCCAGCAGTTACGGGGGGACAGTGAGCTCCTACGAGCAGTACTTC. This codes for CASSYGGTVSSYEQYF.

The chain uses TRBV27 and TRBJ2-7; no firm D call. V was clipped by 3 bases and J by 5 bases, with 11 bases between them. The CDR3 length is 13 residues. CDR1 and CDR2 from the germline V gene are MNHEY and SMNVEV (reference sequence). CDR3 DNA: TGTGCCAGCAGTTTCGAGGTTTCCCACGAGCAGTACTTC. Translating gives CASSFEVSHEQYF.

CDR3 loop: CASSGTTSGGDTQYF. The CDR3 region has the DNA TGTGCCAGCAGTGGGACGACTAGCGGTGGGGATACGCAGTATTTT. The gene calls are TRBV6-4 and TRBJ2-3; 9 positions agree with TRBD2. The germline CDR1 and CDR2 sequences are MRHNA and SNTAGT. Losses at the gene ends were 4 bases for V and 6 bases for J; bases not matched to a gene: 8. The CDR3 is 15 residues long.